The rows below give T cell receptor beta chains drawn from one sample of a study of cytomegalovirus exposure and HLA in healthy donors. Clones were sequenced by immunoSEQ multiplex PCR, and TCRdb holds only the in-frame ones, with some missing. The sample has 140,000 or so clones, 70% to 85% seen once. What was sequenced was PBMCs. These receptors came from a man aged 35 to 55 in good health and CMV-seronegative. Both conserved end residues are part of each CDR3. A D gene is named only where the DNA matches it firmly. Clone size is not always given. Where it is, it says once, few, many or a class for expanded clones.

d_gene,v_gene,j_gene,abundance,CDR3nt,CDR3aa
-,TRBV10-3,TRBJ2-2,-,TGTGCCATCAGTGAAACCGCGGTAGGCCGCATGTTAGCCGGGGAGCTGTTTTTT,CAISETAVGRMLAGELFF
TRBD2,TRBV14,TRBJ2-7,-,TGTGCCAGCAGCCGTAGCGGGGTCTCCTACGAGCAGTACTTC,CASSRSGVSYEQYF
-,TRBV30,TRBJ1-2,-,TGTGCCTTCAACACCCTCAGGAACTATGGCTACACCTTC,CAFNTLRNYGYTF
-,TRBV29-1,TRBJ1-4,few,TGCAGCGTTGGATCAGGGCCGGCTAATGAAAAACTGTTTTTT,CSVGSGPANEKLFF
TRBD1,TRBV4-2,TRBJ2-6,-,TGTGCCAGCAGCCAAGAGGGGAACAGGGGGCGCCTGGCTGGGGCCAACGTCCTGACTTTC,CASSQEGNRGRLAGANVLTF
TRBD1,TRBV5-6,TRBJ2-7,-,TGTGCCAGCAGCTTGTTACAGGGGGTACACGAGCAGTACTTC,CASSLLQGVHEQYF
TRBD2,TRBV28,TRBJ2-3,-,TGTGCCAGCAGTTCCCCTAGCGGGAGGGATACGCAGTATTTT,CASSSPSGRDTQYF
TRBD1,TRBV2,TRBJ2-4,-,TGTGCCAGCAGTGGGGACAGGGGAGTGGACATTCAGTACTTC,CASSGDRGVDIQYF
-,TRBV20-1,TRBJ1-1,-,TGCAGTGCTAGAGATCCGGCTGAAGCTTTCTTT,CSARDPAEAFF
TRBD2,TRBV7-3,TRBJ2-1,-,TGTGCCAGCAGCTTGGGACACGGGACTAGCGGGGATTTCAATGAGCAGTTCTTC,CASSLGHGTSGDFNEQFF
TRBD2,TRBV10-3,TRBJ2-1,once,TGTGCCATCAGTGAGTCGACCGGGGGGTGGTCCTACAATGAGCAGTTCTTC,CAISESTGGWSYNEQFF
-,TRBV6-6,TRBJ2-3,-,TGTGCCAGCTTTGGGGGCAGCACAGATACGCAGTATTTT,CASFGGSTDTQYF
-,TRBV6-1,TRBJ2-1,-,TGTGCCAGCAGTGAAGCGCGGAGGGAAGAGTTCTTC,CASSEARREEFF
TRBD2,TRBV5-1,TRBJ2-2,-,TGCGCCAGCAGCCCGACTCTAAGCGGGGGGGCCCCCGGGGAGCTGTTTTTT,CASSPTLSGGAPGELFF
TRBD1,TRBV5-1,TRBJ2-7,-,TGCGCCAGCAGCTTGGACAGGGGGATTAGGGAGCAGTACTTC,CASSLDRGIREQYF
-,TRBV5-6,TRBJ2-7,-,TGTGCCAGCAGCTTGGAAACAGGGTCCCACGAGCAGTACTTC,CASSLETGSHEQYF
TRBD2,TRBV7-9,TRBJ2-7,-,TGTGCCAGCAGCCGCACTAGCGGGGGGCCTCGGGACGAGCAGTACTTC,CASSRTSGGPRDEQYF
TRBD1,TRBV7-9,TRBJ1-1,-,TGTTCCAGCAGCCCGCCCGGGACAGTCATGAACACTGAAGCTTTCTTT,CSSSPPGTVMNTEAFF
TRBD1,TRBV10-3,TRBJ2-7,-,TGTGCCATCAGACAGGGGGCCTCCTACGAGCAGTACTTC,CAIRQGASYEQYF
-,TRBV5-4,TRBJ1-1,-,TGTGCCAGCAGCCCCCAAGGGGTGAACACTGAAGCTTTCTTT,CASSPQGVNTEAFF
-,TRBV7-9,TRBJ1-6,-,TGTGCCAGCAGCTTAACCGCGAGGGATTCACCCCTCCACTTT,CASSLTARDSPLHF
TRBD2,TRBV2,TRBJ2-7,-,TGTGCCAGCTCCCCCCTACCTAGCGGGTACTACGAGCAGTACTTC,CASSPLPSGYYEQYF
TRBD2,TRBV11-2,TRBJ2-1,-,TGTGCCAGCAGCTTACTCGGACTAGCGGGAGTTTTCGGTGAGCAGTTCTTC,CASSLLGLAGVFGEQFF
TRBD2,TRBV4-2,TRBJ2-5,few,TGTGCCAGCAGCCAAGTAACTAGCGGGAGGGCCGGTGGTGAGACCCAGTACTTC,CASSQVTSGRAGGETQYF
-,TRBV2,TRBJ1-1,-,TGTGCCAGCAGTGGGTTCAGGGTAATTGAAGCTTTCTTT,CASSGFRVIEAFF
-,TRBV5-4,TRBJ1-3,-,TGTGCCAGCAGCGTGGGCGGACTTCCCGCCTCTGGAAACACCATATATTTT,CASSVGGLPASGNTIYF
TRBD1,TRBV19,TRBJ2-5,-,TGTGCCAGTAGTATAACAGGGGGCAGTCAAGAGACCCAGTACTTC,CASSITGGSQETQYF
-,TRBV7-2,TRBJ2-7,few,TGTGCCAGCAGCTTAAGGGGGGGGGTCTCCTACGAGCAGTACTTC,CASSLRGGVSYEQYF
-,TRBV2,TRBJ2-6,-,TGTGCCAGCAGTGAAGCGGTACCCGGGTATGGGGCCAACGTCCTGACTTTC,CASSEAVPGYGANVLTF
TRBD2,TRBV5-6,TRBJ2-3,-,TGTGCCAGCAGCTCACTAGCGGGGGTTGATACGCAGTATTTT,CASSSLAGVDTQYF
TRBD1,TRBV5-1,TRBJ2-3,-,TGCGCCAGCAGCCCCGACAGGGGGCCCGCAGATACGCAGTATTTT,CASSPDRGPADTQYF
-,TRBV30,TRBJ2-7,few,TGTGCCTGGAGGGCCGGGGGAGAGCACGAGCAGTACTTC,CAWRAGGEHEQYF